One and the same sample provided the 13 T cell receptor beta chains below, sequenced in a study of blood T cell repertoires in COVID-19. The assay was immunoSEQ multiplex PCR, and TCRdb's table has in-frame clones only and misses some. The data show 150,000 to 200,000 clones, with about 81% seen just once and about 11% held by the top ten. Sequencing was carried out using peripheral blood. These TCRs come from a human donor in a cohort sampled during active COVID-19.

The chain carries TRBV3-1 (or the pseudogene TRBV3-2) and TRBJ2-7; D may be TRBD1 (5 bases). CDR3 size: 14 residues. Trimming removed 4 bases from V and 2 bases from J, with 12 bases in between. Germline CDR1 reads LGHDT; CDR2 reads YNNKEL (reference sequence). CDR3 sequence (DNA): TGTGCCAGCAGCCCAGGGAACCCAACCTACGAGCAGTACTTC. This encodes CASSPGNPTYEQYF.

The genes are TRBV7-9 and TRBJ1-6; 12 bases line up with TRBD1. Germline CDR1 reads SEHNR; CDR2 reads FQNEAQ (reference sequence). J was trimmed by 10 bases and V by 5 bases; bases with no gene match: 3. CDR3 size: 14 residues. CDR3 bases: TGTGCCAGCAGCGAGGGGACAGGGGGCTCACCCCTCCACTTT. It encodes CASSEGTGGSPLHF. The whole variable domain, filled in from reference TRBV7-9 and TRBJ1-6, reads DTGVSQNPRHKITKRGQNVTFRCDPISEHNRLYWYRQTLGQGPEFLTYFQNEAQLEKSRLLSDRFSAERPKGSFSTLEIQRTEQGDSAMYLCASSEGTGGSPLHFGNGTRLTVT.

The chain couples TRBV7-9 to TRBJ2-3, with D possibly being TRBD2 (5 bases). The germline V and J ends were trimmed by 0 bases and 2 bases, with 12 bases remaining between them. From germline, CDR1 is SEHNR and CDR2 FQNEAQ (reference sequence). The CDR3 is made up of 16 amino acids. CDR3 DNA sequence: TGTGCCAGCAGCTTAGCCGAGGACTTCAACACAGATACGCAGTATTTT. This gives the protein CASSLAEDFNTDTQYF.

V usage is TRBV30 and J usage is TRBJ1-1; TRBD1 aligns across 9 bases. There are 13 residues in the CDR3. CDR1 is GTSNPN, CDR2 SVGIG, per germline (reference sequence). Trimming at V came to 6 bases and at J to 4 bases, leaving 6 bases not matched to a gene. CDR3 in DNA: TGTGCCTGTCACAGGGACAGGGCCACTGAAGCTTTCTTT. Its protein product is CACHRDRATEAFF.

Remarks on this clone: The germline gene is not matched at one end of the junction; a read error may be the cause. The chain combines TRBV7-7 with TRBJ2-2; the match to TRBD2 covers 11 bases. This CDR3 has 16 amino acids. The germline gives CDR1 SSHAT, CDR2 FNYEAQ (reference sequence). The CDR3 DNA reads as TGTGCTAGCAGCTCCCGTAGCGGGAGGGGATCCGGGGAGCTGTTTTTT. Translation: CASSSRSGRGSGELFF.

J is TRBJ1-4 and V is TRBV4-3; TRBD1 might be the D (5 bases). The germline gives CDR1 LGHNA, CDR2 YSLEER. V lost 5 bases and J 5 bases, leaving 18 bases between the germline ends. This CDR3 is 16 amino acids long. CDR3 sequence reads: CASSIGAVSPNEKLFF. CDR3 sequence (DNA): TGCGCCAGCAGCATTGGGGCAGTAAGTCCCAATGAAAAACTGTTTTTT.

This clone was detected only once. V is TRBV18 and J is TRBJ2-1; 9 nucleotides line up with TRBD2. V was pared by 6 bases and J by 3 bases, with 9 bases of the junction left unmatched. This CDR3 is built from 16 residues. Per germline, CDR1 KGHSH and CDR2 LQKENI. The CDR3 here is CASSLASGTYYNEQFF. The CDR3 nucleotides read TGTGCCAGCTCCCTGGCTAGCGGGACCTACTACAATGAGCAGTTCTTC.

V and J are TRBV20-1 and TRBJ2-1; no clear D. The CDR3 has 11 amino acids. V gave up 4 bases and J gave up 4 bases, with 5 bases separating them. Germline V gene data show CDR1 as DFQATT and CDR2 as SNEGSKA (reference sequence). The CDR3 loop reads CSATRYNEQFF. In DNA form, the CDR3 reads TGCAGTGCTACGAGGTACAATGAGCAGTTCTTC.

This clone turned up a few times. J is TRBJ2-2 and V is TRBV7-3; 8 nucleotides line up with TRBD1. With 5 bases clipped from V and 6 bases from J, the junction kept 5 bases outside the gene matches. Germline values: CDR1 SGHTA, CDR2 FQGTGA. The CDR3 spans 14 residues. This CDR3 is CASSQLQGAGELFF. CDR3 DNA sequence: TGTGCCAGCAGCCAACTACAGGGGGCCGGGGAGCTGTTTTTT.

The DNA of the CDR3 is TGTGCCAGTAGTATAACGCTCGGGAGGGTAAATCAGCCCCAGCATTTT. Amino acids: CASSITLGRVNQPQHF. The gene calls are TRBV19 and TRBJ1-5; no clear D gene. CDR1 is LNHDA, CDR2 SQIVND, per germline (reference sequence). Trimming removed 2 bases at V and 4 bases at J, with 15 bases between. This CDR3 spans 16 amino acids.

This clone was seen a few times. V gene TRBV28 combines with J gene TRBJ2-3, with TRBD2 matching 9 bases. V lost 6 bases and J lost 5; bases outside the gene matches: 9. The CDR3 totals 15 residues. CDR1 and CDR2 from the germline V gene are MDHEN and SYDVKM. CDR3 DNA: TGTGCCAGCAGCAAATCACTAGCGGGCCAAGATACGCAGTATTTT. Protein sequence: CASSKSLAGQDTQYF.

J is TRBJ2-5 and V is TRBV9; D might be TRBD1 (5 bases). CDR1 is SGDLS, CDR2 YYNGEE, per germline. The V end was cut by 0 bases, the J end by 2 bases, with 8 bases between. This CDR3 region has 14 residues. CDR3 nucleotides: TGTGCCAGCAGCGTAGACAGGCAGCAAGAGACCCAGTACTTC. Translated, it gives CASSVDRQQETQYF.

The CDR3 nucleotides are TGTGCCAGCAGCGTAGCCGGCGGGAGGGTCGGCGAGACCCAGTACTTC. Its protein product is CASSVAGGRVGETQYF. The chain joins TRBV9 to TRBJ2-5; 9 bases are shared with TRBD2. Trimming at V came to 0 bases and at J to 5 bases, leaving 8 bases not matched to a gene. The CDR3 is made up of 16 amino acids. Germline values: CDR1 SGDLS, CDR2 YYNGEE.